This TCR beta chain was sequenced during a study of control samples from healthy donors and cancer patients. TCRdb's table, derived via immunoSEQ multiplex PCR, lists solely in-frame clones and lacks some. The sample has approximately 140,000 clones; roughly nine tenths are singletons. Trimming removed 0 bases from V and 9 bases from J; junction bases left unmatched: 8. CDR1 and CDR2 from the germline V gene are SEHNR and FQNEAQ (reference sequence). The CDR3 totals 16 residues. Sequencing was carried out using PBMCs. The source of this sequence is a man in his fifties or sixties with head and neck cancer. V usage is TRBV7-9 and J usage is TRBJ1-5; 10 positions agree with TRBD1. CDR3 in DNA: TGTGCCAGCAGCTTAGCGCGGGGACAGGGGCGATGGCCCCAGCATTTT. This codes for CASSLARGQGRWPQHF.